The clone carrying this TCR beta chain was observed a single time. The sample belongs to a study of blood T cells in healthy people across ages. The study drew donors from healthy Caucasian individuals in Russia aged roughly 6 to 90. The V end lost 6 bases, the J end lost 5 bases, and 16 bases lay between the germline ends. CDR1 and CDR2 (germline): SQVTM, ANQGSEA. This CDR3 has 13 residues. A second PCR of about 7 to 12 cycles used a sample-barcoded 5' primer and a J-beta primer mix. TCRdb redid the calling of the 5' RACE reads with MiXCR, one entry per CDR3 protein. The table records around 800,000 distinct CDR3 sequences, about 62% of them present only once.

The sequence was obtained from a man in his thirties or forties in good health. V usage is TRBV29-1 and J usage is TRBJ1-1, with D perhaps matching TRBD1 (6 bases). The sequencing input was blood. CDR3 in amino acids: CSVVGGEETEAFF. Written as DNA, the CDR3 is TGCAGCGTGGTGGGGGGCGAGGAGACTGAAGCTTTCTTT.